The next 5 T cell receptor beta chains were all read from a single sample in a study of T cell repertoires in cytomegalovirus infection. These receptors have no known antigen. From the reads, TCRdb called clonotypes with MiXCR, one entry per CDR3 protein. The table has some 800,000 distinct CDR3 sequences, less than 35% seen once; the top ten hold roughly an eighth. Material: cultured CD8+ T cells from PBMCs, obtained from culture after CMV antigen stimulation. All receptors come from a human donor in good health (CMV status not recorded). Some clones in this sample may be carry-over from other donors' samples.

This clonotype was seen only a few times. The chain uses TRBV6-5 and TRBJ1-2; no clear D gene. Per the germline V gene, CDR1 is MNHEY and CDR2 is SVGAGI. Trimming cost V 9 bases and J 5 bases, with 10 bases left between them. The CDR3 spans 11 residues. The chain's CDR3 is CASGPGYGYTF. Written as DNA, the CDR3 is TGTGCCAGTGGACCTGGGTATGGCTACACCTTC.

The chain links TRBV5-6 to TRBJ2-1; D is undetermined. From germline, CDR1 is SGHDT and CDR2 YYEEEE. The length of the CDR3 is 14 residues. V was cut by 2 bases and J by 7 bases, with 13 bases left in between. CDR3 amino acids: CASSFPGPGNEQFF. For the CDR3, the DNA is TGTGCCAGCAGCTTCCCCGGACCGGGTAATGAGCAGTTCTTC.

The count of this clonotype is one. The junction differs from germline at one of its ends, possibly a read error. This sequence joins TRBV12-3 or TRBV12-4 and TRBJ1-1, with D hard to call. The CDR3 consists of 14 residues. The CDR3 DNA reads as TGTGCCAGCAGTTGGACGGCGACTGGCACTGTAGCTTTCTTT. Its protein product is CASSWTATGTVAFF.

The gene calls are TRBV6-6 and TRBJ2-1; 9 bases are a match to TRBD1. The CDR3 has 16 residues. Germline CDR1 reads MNHNY; CDR2 reads SVGAGI (reference sequence). V lost 4 bases, J lost 7 bases, and 11 bases stayed unmatched. The CDR3 nucleotides are TGTGCCAGCAGTTCGTTGTCTCCGACAGGGGGGAATGAGCAGTTCTTC. Protein product: CASSSLSPTGGNEQFF.

The J gene is TRBJ2-5, the V gene TRBV5-6, with 7 bases identical to TRBD1. The CDR3 totals 17 residues. Per germline, CDR1 SGHDT and CDR2 YYEEEE. V dropped 4 bases and J dropped 1; count of bases not matched to a gene: 13. The CDR3 bases are TGTGCCAGCAGCCCTGGCCTAACAGGGGCCGTCCAAGAGACCCAGTACTTC. Protein sequence: CASSPGLTGAVQETQYF.